The entry that follows covers one T cell receptor beta chain sequence. Its specificity is unknown. This record belongs to a study of cytomegalovirus exposure and HLA in healthy donors. Study-level information: The same platform as the 666 first-cohort repertoires was used for the 110 or so validation repertoires, a later analysis reported.

V lost 5 bases to trimming and J lost 2 bases, with 16 bases between them. The germline V gene has CDR1 WSHSY and CDR2 SAAADI. This CDR3 contains 15 residues. Findings and caveats of the study: Altogether, 164 TCR beta chains were recorded as cytomegalovirus-associated. Testing in vitro showed a few CMV-associated chains specific for CMV antigens. Published work reported that the classifier diagnosed cytomegalovirus status with high specificity and sensitivity.

Method: immunoSEQ multiplex PCR; TCRdb's copy keeps in-frame clones and lacks some. The data contain about 180,000 clones, around 85% of them singletons. The V call is TRBV10-2, the J call TRBJ2-7; tentative D call: TRBD1 (5 bases). The receptor was derived from a man younger than 35 in good health and CMV-seropositive. Material: PBMCs. The CDR3 bases are TGCGCCAGCAGTCTGGGAAGGGGTCATCCCTACGAGCAGTACTTC. It yields the protein CASSLGRGHPYEQYF.